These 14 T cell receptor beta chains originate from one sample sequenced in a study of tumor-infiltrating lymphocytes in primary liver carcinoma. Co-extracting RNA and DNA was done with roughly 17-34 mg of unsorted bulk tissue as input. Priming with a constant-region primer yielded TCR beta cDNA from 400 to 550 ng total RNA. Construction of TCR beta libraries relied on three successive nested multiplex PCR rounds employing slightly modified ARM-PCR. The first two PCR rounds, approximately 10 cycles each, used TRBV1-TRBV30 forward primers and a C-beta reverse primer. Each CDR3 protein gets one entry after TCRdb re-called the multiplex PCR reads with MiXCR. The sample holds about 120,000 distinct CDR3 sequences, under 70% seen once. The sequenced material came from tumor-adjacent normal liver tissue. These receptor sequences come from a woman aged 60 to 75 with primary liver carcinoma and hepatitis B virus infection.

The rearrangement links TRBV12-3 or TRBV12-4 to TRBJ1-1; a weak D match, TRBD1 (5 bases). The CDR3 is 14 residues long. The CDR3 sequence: CTSSLQGEYTEAFF. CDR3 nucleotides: TGTACTAGCAGTCTCCAAGGGGAATACACTGAAGCTTTCTTT.

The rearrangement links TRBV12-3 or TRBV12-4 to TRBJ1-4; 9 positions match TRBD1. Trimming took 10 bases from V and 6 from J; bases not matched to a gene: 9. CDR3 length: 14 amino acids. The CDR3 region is CANNPTGGYEKLFF. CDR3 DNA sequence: TGTGCCAACAATCCGACAGGGGGATATGAAAAACTGTTTTTT.

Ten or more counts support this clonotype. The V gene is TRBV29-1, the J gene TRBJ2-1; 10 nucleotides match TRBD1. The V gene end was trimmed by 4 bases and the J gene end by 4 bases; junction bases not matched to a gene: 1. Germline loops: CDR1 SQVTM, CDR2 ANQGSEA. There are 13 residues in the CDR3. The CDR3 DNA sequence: TGCAGCGTTGGACAGGGGGCATACAATGAGCAGTTCTTC. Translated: CSVGQGAYNEQFF.

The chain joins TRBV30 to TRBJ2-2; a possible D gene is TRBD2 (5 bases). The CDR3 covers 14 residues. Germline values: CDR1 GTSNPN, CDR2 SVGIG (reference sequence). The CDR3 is CACSVLPGVGELFF. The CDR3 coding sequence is TGTGCATGTAGTGTACTTCCCGGGGTAGGCGAGCTGTTTTTT.

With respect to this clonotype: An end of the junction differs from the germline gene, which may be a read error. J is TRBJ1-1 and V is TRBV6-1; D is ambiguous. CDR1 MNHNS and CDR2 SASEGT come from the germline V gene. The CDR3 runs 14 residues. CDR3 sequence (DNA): TGTGCCAGCGGGCCGACAACCTTGAAGACTGAATCTTTCTTT. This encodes CASGPTTLKTESFF.

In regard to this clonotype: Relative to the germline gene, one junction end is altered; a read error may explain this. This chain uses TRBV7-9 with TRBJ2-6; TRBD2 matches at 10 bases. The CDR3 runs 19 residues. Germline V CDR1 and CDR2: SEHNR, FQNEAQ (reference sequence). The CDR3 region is CAGSSWTSGTLSRANVLTF. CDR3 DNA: TGTGCCGGCAGCTCCTGGACTAGCGGTACCTTATCTAGGGCCAACGTCCTGACTTTC.

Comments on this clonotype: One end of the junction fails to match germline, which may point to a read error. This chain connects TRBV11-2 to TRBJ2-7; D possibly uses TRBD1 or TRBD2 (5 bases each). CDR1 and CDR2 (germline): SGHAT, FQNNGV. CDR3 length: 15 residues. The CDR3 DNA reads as TGTGCCAGCAGCTTTCTGCAGGGACCCTCCCACGAACAGTACTTC. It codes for CASSFLQGPSHEQYF.

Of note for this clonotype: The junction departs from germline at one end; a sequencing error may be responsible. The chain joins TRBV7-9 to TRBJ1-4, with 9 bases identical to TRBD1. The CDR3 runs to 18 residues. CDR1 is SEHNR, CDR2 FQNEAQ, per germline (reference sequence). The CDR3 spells CAISLSAGQGTANEKLFF. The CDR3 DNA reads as TGTGCCATCAGCTTATCCGCGGGACAGGGAACAGCTAATGAAAAACTGTTTTTT.

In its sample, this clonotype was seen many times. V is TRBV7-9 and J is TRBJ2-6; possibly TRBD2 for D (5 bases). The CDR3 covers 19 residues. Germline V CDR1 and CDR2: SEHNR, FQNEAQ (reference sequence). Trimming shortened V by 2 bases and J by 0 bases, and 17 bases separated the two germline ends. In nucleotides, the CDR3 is TGTGCCAGCAGCTTAAGAGGGCAGAACCGATACTCTGGGGCCAACGTCCTGACTTTC. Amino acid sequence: CASSLRGQNRYSGANVLTF.

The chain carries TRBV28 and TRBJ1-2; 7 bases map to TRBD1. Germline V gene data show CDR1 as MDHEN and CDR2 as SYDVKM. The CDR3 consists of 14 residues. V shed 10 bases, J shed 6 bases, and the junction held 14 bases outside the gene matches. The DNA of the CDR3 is TGTGCCAACATCACGCGGGACAGCTACCATGGCTACACCTTC. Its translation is CANITRDSYHGYTF.

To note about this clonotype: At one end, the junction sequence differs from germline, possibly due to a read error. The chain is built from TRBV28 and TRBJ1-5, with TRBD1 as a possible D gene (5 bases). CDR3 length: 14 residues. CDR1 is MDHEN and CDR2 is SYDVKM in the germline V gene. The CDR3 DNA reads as TGTGCCAGCCGGTCGGGGACCTCCAATCTGCCCCAGCATTTT. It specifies CASRSGTSNLPQHF. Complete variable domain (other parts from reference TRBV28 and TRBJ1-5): DVKVTQSSRYLVKRTGEKVFLECVQDMDHENMFWYRQDPGLGLRLIYFSYDVKMKEKGDIPEGYSVSREKKERFSLILESASTNQTSMYLCASRSGTSNLPQHFGDGTRLSIL.

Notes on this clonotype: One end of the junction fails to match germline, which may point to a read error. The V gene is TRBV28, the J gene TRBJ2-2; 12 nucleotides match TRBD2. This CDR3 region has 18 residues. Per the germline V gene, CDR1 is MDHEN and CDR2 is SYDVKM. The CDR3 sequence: CTSGTSGRRLSDTGELFF. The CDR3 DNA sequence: TGTACCAGTGGGACTAGCGGGCGGAGATTGTCGGACACCGGGGAGCTGTTTTTT. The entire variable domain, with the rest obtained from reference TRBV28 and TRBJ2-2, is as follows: DVKVTQSSRYLVKRTGEKVFLECVQDMDHENMFWYRQDPGLGLRLIYFSYDVKMKEKGDIPEGYSVSREKKERFSLILESASTNQTSMYLCTSGTSGRRLSDTGELFFGEGSRLTVL.

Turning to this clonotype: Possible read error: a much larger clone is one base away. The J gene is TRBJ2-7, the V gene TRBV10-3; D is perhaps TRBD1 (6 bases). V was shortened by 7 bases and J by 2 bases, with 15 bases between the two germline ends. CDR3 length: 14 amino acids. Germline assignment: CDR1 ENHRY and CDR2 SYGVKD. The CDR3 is CAIKWTDDTYEQYF. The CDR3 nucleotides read TGTGCCATCAAGTGGACAGACGATACCTACGAGCAGTACTTC.

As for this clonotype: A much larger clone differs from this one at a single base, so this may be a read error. CDR3 nucleotide sequence: TGCGCCAGCAGCCCGAGCTGGGACAGGGGGCTCTACGAGCAGTACTTC. Translation: CASSPSWDRGLYEQYF. The chain links TRBV5-1 to TRBJ2-7; TRBD1 matches 12 bases. The ends lost 4 bases at V and 3 bases at J; junction bases unmatched: 8. Germline CDR1 and CDR2: SGHRS and YFSETQ. This CDR3 contains 16 residues.